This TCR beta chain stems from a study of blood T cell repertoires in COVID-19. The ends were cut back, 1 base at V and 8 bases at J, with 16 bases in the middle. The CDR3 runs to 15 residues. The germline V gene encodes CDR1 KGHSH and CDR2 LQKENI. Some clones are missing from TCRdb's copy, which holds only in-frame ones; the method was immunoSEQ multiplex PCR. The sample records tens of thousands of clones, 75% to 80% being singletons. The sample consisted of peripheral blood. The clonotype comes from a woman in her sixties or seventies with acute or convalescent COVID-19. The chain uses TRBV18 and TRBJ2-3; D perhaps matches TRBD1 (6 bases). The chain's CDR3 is CASSPLGQEPGTQYF. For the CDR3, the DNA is TGTGCCAGCTCACCACTGGGACAAGAGCCCGGTACGCAGTATTTT.